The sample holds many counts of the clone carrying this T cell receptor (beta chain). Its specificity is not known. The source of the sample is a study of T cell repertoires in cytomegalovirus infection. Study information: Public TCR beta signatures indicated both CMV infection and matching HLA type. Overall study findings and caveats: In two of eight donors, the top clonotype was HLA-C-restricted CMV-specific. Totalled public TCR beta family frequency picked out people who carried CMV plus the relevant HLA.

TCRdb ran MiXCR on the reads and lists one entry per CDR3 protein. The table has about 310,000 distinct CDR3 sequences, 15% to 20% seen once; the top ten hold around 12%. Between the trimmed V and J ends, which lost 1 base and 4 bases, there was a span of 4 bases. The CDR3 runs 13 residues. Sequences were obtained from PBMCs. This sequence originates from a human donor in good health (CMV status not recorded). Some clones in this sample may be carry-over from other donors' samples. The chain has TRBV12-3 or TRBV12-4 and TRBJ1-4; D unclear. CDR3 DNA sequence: TGTGCCAGCAGTTTAGAGCATAATGAAAAACTGTTTTTT. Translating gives CASSLEHNEKLFF.